These 29 T cell receptor beta chains originate from one sample sequenced in a study of cytomegalovirus exposure and HLA in healthy donors. Researchers ran the PCR with 60 Vbeta and 13 Jbeta primers. The protocol was immunoSEQ multiplex PCR, while the TCRdb copy is restricted to in-frame clones and leaves out a portion. The sample lists about 190,000 clones, 70% to 90% seen once, with roughly 1.7% in the top ten. Input material: PBMCs. The receptors come from a woman under 30 in good health and CMV-seronegative.

As DNA, the CDR3 is TGTGCTAGTGCCCTCGGACTAGTGGGGGATACGCAGTATTTT. Encoded protein: CASALGLVGDTQYF. This chain joins TRBV12-5 and TRBJ2-3; 7 nucleotides align to TRBD2. V shed 7 bases and J 6 bases; nucleotides not matched to a gene: 10. Germline V gene sequence: CDR1 LGHNT, CDR2 FRNRAP. The CDR3 extends over 14 amino acids.

The rearrangement uses TRBV2 and TRBJ2-5; D gene unclear. The CDR3 totals 12 residues. The V end was cut by 3 bases, the J end by 0 bases, with 2 bases between. Per the germline V gene, CDR1 is SNHLY and CDR2 is FYNNEI. DNA of the CDR3: TGTGCCAGCAGTGACAACCAAGAGACCCAGTACTTC. Amino acids: CASSDNQETQYF.

This sequence joins TRBV29-1 and TRBJ2-7; perhaps TRBD1 as D (6 bases). The CDR3 covers 11 residues. V dropped 5 bases and J dropped 6 bases, with 11 bases sitting between them. Per the germline V gene, CDR1 is SQVTM and CDR2 is ANQGSEA. CDR3 in amino acids: CSVNRGGEQYF. The CDR3 DNA follows: TGCAGCGTTAATCGAGGGGGCGAGCAGTACTTC.

The chain employs TRBV6-1 and TRBJ2-7; 9 bases match TRBD1. The V segment lost 1 base and the J segment 3 bases; nucleotides outside the gene matches: 4. This CDR3 is 15 amino acids long. Germline lookup yields CDR1 MNHNS and CDR2 SASEGT. CDR3 loop: CASSEGVTGGYEQYF. The CDR3 nucleotides are TGTGCCAGCAGTGAAGGGGTGACAGGGGGCTACGAGCAGTACTTC.

This clone was picked up one time. The V gene is TRBV5-4, the J gene TRBJ2-2, with D perhaps matching TRBD2 (6 bases). CDR3 size: 17 residues. The V gene's germline CDR1 is SGHNT and CDR2 YYREEE (reference sequence). V gave up 2 bases and J gave up 0 bases, with 14 bases separating them. CDR3 residues: CASSFSRGGANTGELFF. CDR3 in DNA: TGTGCCAGCAGCTTTTCTCGGGGCGGGGCGAACACCGGGGAGCTGTTTTTT.

This clone came up a few times. The rearrangement links TRBV5-6 to TRBJ2-6; possibly TRBD1 for D (5 bases). V dropped 0 bases and J dropped 0 bases, with 13 bases sitting between them. This CDR3 comprises 18 residues. Germline V gene lookup returns CDR1 SGHDT and CDR2 YYEEEE. The CDR3, as DNA: TGTGCCAGCAGCTTGGTCCAGGGTCCCCTCTCTGGGGCCAACGTCCTGACTTTC. It encodes CASSLVQGPLSGANVLTF.

The chain uses TRBV27 and TRBJ1-2, with 8 bases lining up with TRBD1. The CDR3 loop spans 13 amino acids. J was trimmed by 5 bases and V by 5 bases; bases with no gene match: 4. The germline V gene has CDR1 MNHEY and CDR2 SMNVEV (reference sequence). The CDR3 region is CASSAQGAYGYTF. For the CDR3, the DNA is TGTGCCAGCAGTGCCCAGGGGGCGTATGGCTACACCTTC.

The chain joins TRBV5-8 to TRBJ2-5; 14 bases align to TRBD2. This CDR3 region has 16 residues. Germline CDR1 and CDR2: SGHTS and YDEGEE. V was pared by 4 bases and J by 4 bases, with 6 bases of the junction left unmatched. The CDR3 loop reads CASSLGLAGGGETQYF. In nucleotides, the CDR3 is TGTGCCAGCAGCCTTGGACTAGCGGGAGGAGGAGAGACCCAGTACTTC.

The V call is TRBV4-1, the J call TRBJ2-3; TRBD2 might be the D (6 bases). Germline V lookup: CDR1 MGHRA, CDR2 YSYEKL. The V end lost 3 bases, the J end lost 1 base, and 11 bases lay between the germline ends. The CDR3 sequence is 15 residues long. In nucleotides, the CDR3 is TGCGCCAGCAGCCACCCTCCTAGCGGCACAGATACGCAGTATTTT. Residues: CASSHPPSGTDTQYF.

The chain uses TRBV5-5 and TRBJ2-7; 8 positions agree with TRBD1. The CDR3 extends over 15 amino acids. The germline gives CDR1 SGHKS, CDR2 YYEKEE (reference sequence). J was trimmed by 2 bases and V by 3 bases; bases with no gene match: 7. The CDR3 region is CASSSRTGPPYEQYF. CDR3 DNA: TGTGCCAGCAGCTCTCGGACAGGGCCCCCCTACGAGCAGTACTTC.

The chain joins TRBV19 to TRBJ2-1; 10 nucleotides line up with TRBD2. Germline trimming cut 3 bases from V and 7 bases from J; bases unmatched to any gene: 6. This CDR3 has 15 residues. Germline V gives CDR1 LNHDA, CDR2 SQIVND (reference sequence). CDR3 region: CASSILAGGRNEQFF. As DNA, the CDR3 is TGTGCCAGTAGTATCTTAGCGGGAGGTCGGAATGAGCAGTTCTTC.

The J gene is TRBJ1-2, the V gene TRBV2; TRBD1 is a possible D gene (5 bases). The CDR3 spans 14 residues. CDR1 SNHLY and CDR2 FYNNEI come from the germline V gene. The germline V and J ends were trimmed by 5 bases and 4 bases, with 14 bases remaining between them. The CDR3 reads CASSRSQGPYGYTF. The CDR3 nucleotides are TGTGCCAGCAGTCGAAGCCAGGGCCCCTATGGCTACACCTTC.

The CDR3: CASIPGGLDTGELFF. CDR3 nucleotide sequence: TGTGCCAGCATTCCAGGGGGTCTGGACACCGGGGAGCTGTTTTTT. The genes are TRBV28 and TRBJ2-2; 7 bases agree with TRBD1. The V gene's germline CDR1 is MDHEN and CDR2 SYDVKM. The CDR3 is made up of 15 amino acids. V trimming: 7 bases; J trimming: 3 bases; junction bases outside the gene matches: 8. Looking up the rest from reference TRBV28 and TRBJ2-2 gives the full variable domain: DVKVTQSSRYLVKRTGEKVFLECVQDMDHENMFWYRQDPGLGLRLIYFSYDVKMKEKGDIPEGYSVSREKKERFSLILESASTNQTSMYLCASIPGGLDTGELFFGEGSRLTVL.

The V and J genes are TRBV4-2 and TRBJ1-4; 8 bases line up with TRBD1. Per germline, CDR1 LGHNA and CDR2 YNFKEQ. There are 16 residues in the CDR3. V shed 0 bases and J 7 bases; nucleotides not matched to a gene: 7. CDR3 sequence reads: CASSQEDWTGSEKLFF. The DNA of the CDR3 is TGTGCCAGCAGCCAAGAAGACTGGACAGGGAGTGAAAAACTGTTTTTT.

V and J are TRBV20-1 and TRBJ2-5; D uncertain. Germline assignment: CDR1 DFQATT and CDR2 SNEGSKA (reference sequence). CDR3 length equals 10 residues. Trimming cost V 7 bases and J 0 bases, with 3 bases left between them. The CDR3 is CSVYQETQYF. CDR3 coding DNA: TGCAGTGTCTACCAAGAGACCCAGTACTTC.

J is TRBJ2-7 and V is TRBV29-1, with TRBD1 as a possible D gene (6 bases). The CDR3 contains 12 residues. Germline values: CDR1 SQVTM, CDR2 ANQGSEA. Trimming stripped 3 bases from V and 6 bases from J, with 12 bases between. The CDR3 loop reads CSVEAGDREQYF. Written as DNA, the CDR3 is TGCAGCGTTGAGGCAGGGGATCGCGAGCAGTACTTC.

As DNA, the CDR3 is TGCGCCAGCAGCCAAGGGGTGTGGGGGCCAGGCTATGGCTACACCTTC. Amino acid sequence: CASSQGVWGPGYGYTF. J is TRBJ1-2 and V is TRBV4-1; D possibly corresponds to TRBD1 (6 bases). The V gene lost 1 base and the J gene lost 4 bases, with 16 bases spanning the gap. This CDR3 has 16 residues. CDR1 and CDR2 (germline): MGHRA, YSYEKL.

The chain carries TRBV27 and TRBJ2-7; the D is unclear. The CDR3 has 12 amino acids. CDR1 and CDR2 (germline): MNHEY, SMNVEV (reference sequence). Trimming cost V 4 bases and J 5 bases, with 9 bases left between them. CDR3 coding DNA: TGTGCCAGCAGTTCGGGTCCTCACGAGCAGTACTTC. Translation: CASSSGPHEQYF.

V usage is TRBV7-8 and J usage is TRBJ2-7; 7 nucleotides align to TRBD2. Germline values: CDR1 SGHVS, CDR2 FQNEAQ. Germline trimming cut 1 base from V and 0 bases from J; bases unmatched to any gene: 3. This CDR3 region has 15 residues. The CDR3 loop reads CASSLVGGSSYEQYF. In nucleotides, the CDR3 is TGTGCCAGCAGCTTAGTTGGCGGGAGCTCCTACGAGCAGTACTTC.

This clone was found once. The chain joins TRBV7-3 to TRBJ2-1, with 9 bases that match TRBD2. Germline V lookup: CDR1 SGHTA, CDR2 FQGTGA. V trimming: 5 bases; J trimming: 9 bases; junction bases outside the gene matches: 14. This CDR3 region has 16 residues. The CDR3: CASSPLPGTSLVEQFF. CDR3 nucleotides: TGTGCCAGCAGCCCATTGCCGGGGACTAGCCTGGTTGAGCAGTTCTTC.

The chain is built from TRBV15 and TRBJ2-7, with D possibly being TRBD1 (5 bases). CDR1 is LNHNV, CDR2 YYDKDF, per germline (reference sequence). V lost 0 bases and J 2 bases, leaving 11 bases between the germline ends. This CDR3 region has 15 residues. CDR3 sequence reads: CATSRDPGYTYEQYF. CDR3 in DNA: TGTGCCACCAGCAGAGATCCAGGGTATACCTACGAGCAGTACTTC.

This clone was seen just once. J is TRBJ2-1 and V is TRBV10-1, with 7 bases identical to TRBD2. The CDR3 contains 16 residues. The germline CDR1 and CDR2 sequences are WNHNN and SYGVQD (reference sequence). With V trimmed by 10 bases and J by 5 bases, 17 bases remained unmatched. The CDR3 region is CATPRCGSIRDNEQFF. For the CDR3, the DNA is TGCGCCACCCCGAGGTGCGGGAGTATCAGAGACAATGAGCAGTTCTTC.

The CDR3 region is CASTTRGGYEQYF. CDR3 DNA sequence: TGTGCCAGCACGACCCGCGGGGGTTACGAGCAGTACTTC. The rearrangement joins TRBV6-1 to TRBJ2-7; 7 bases line up with TRBD2. The CDR3 consists of 13 residues. Losses at the gene ends were 7 bases for V and 4 bases for J; bases not matched to a gene: 7. CDR1 and CDR2 (germline): MNHNS, SASEGT.

The rearrangement uses TRBV6-4 and TRBJ2-1; D is undetermined. Germline CDR1 and CDR2: MRHNA and SNTAGT. Trimming cost V 0 bases and J 8 bases, with 8 bases left between them. The CDR3 runs to 13 residues. The CDR3 DNA sequence: TGTGCCAGCAGTGACTCTGAGACTGATGAGCAGTTCTTC. Its protein product is CASSDSETDEQFF.

For this clone: The germline gene is not matched at one end of the junction; a read error may be the cause. The V and J genes are TRBV5-4 and TRBJ2-3; a possible D gene is TRBD2 (6 bases). Germline V lookup: CDR1 SGHNT, CDR2 YYREEE (reference sequence). The CDR3 covers 14 residues. The CDR3 DNA reads as TGTGCCAGCAGCGGGGGGACCCGCACTGATACGCAGTATTTT. This sequence encodes CASSGGTRTDTQYF. Based on the CDR3 plus reference TRBV5-4 and TRBJ2-3, the full variable domain is ETGVTQSPTHLIKTRGQQVTLRCSSQSGHNTVSWYQQALGQGPQFIFQYYREEENGRGNFPPRFSGLQFPNYSSELNVNALELDDSALYLCASSGGTRTDTQYFGPGTRLTVL.

The CDR3 sequence is CAWAGAGLGNIQYF. Here the CDR3 DNA reads TGTGCCTGGGCGGGGGCAGGGTTAGGAAACATTCAGTACTTC. This rearrangement joins TRBV30 to TRBJ2-4, with a possible D match to TRBD2 (7 bases). The germline CDR1 and CDR2 sequences are GTSNPN and SVGIG (reference sequence). The CDR3 contains 14 residues. Trimming took off 5 bases at V and 6 bases at J, with 17 bases between the two ends.

The rearrangement joins TRBV7-9 to TRBJ2-1, with D perhaps matching TRBD1 (5 bases). Germline values: CDR1 SEHNR, CDR2 FQNEAQ (reference sequence). This CDR3 comprises 12 residues. Trimming removed 5 bases at V and 8 bases at J, with 10 bases between. CDR3 bases: TGTGCCAGCAGCCCAGTAGGGGATGAGCAGTTCTTC. Its protein is CASSPVGDEQFF.

The chain employs TRBV2 and TRBJ2-2; 9 bases agree with TRBD1. This CDR3 contains 14 residues. V shed 4 bases and J 7 bases; nucleotides not matched to a gene: 4. The germline V gene encodes CDR1 SNHLY and CDR2 FYNNEI. CDR3 sequence: CASSVGQGIGELFF. The DNA of the CDR3 is TGTGCCAGCAGTGTCGGACAGGGGATCGGGGAGCTGTTTTTT.

This chain links TRBV7-2 with TRBJ2-7, with TRBD2 as a possible D gene (6 bases). V was clipped by 0 bases and J by 5 bases, with 17 bases between them. The CDR3 spans 16 residues. CDR1 SGHTA and CDR2 FQGNSA come from the germline V gene. In DNA form, the CDR3 reads TGTGCCAGCAGCTTAGCCGGTGGGGGGAGCATTGACGAGCAGTACTTC. It yields the protein CASSLAGGGSIDEQYF. Complete variable domain (other parts from reference TRBV7-2 and TRBJ2-7): GAGVSQSPSNKVTEKGKDVELRCDPISGHTALYWYRQSLGQGLEFLIYFQGNSAPDKSGLPSDRFSAERTGGSVSTLTIQRTQQEDSAVYLCASSLAGGGSIDEQYFGPGTRLTVT.